The 30 T cell receptor beta chains below were found in one sample sequenced in a study of human T cells and chemical hapten exposure. One entry per CDR3 protein, called by TCRdb with MiXCR from the RACE reads. The profile shows approximately 33,000 distinct CDR3 sequences, less than 8% of them singletons. As for time point: healthy volunteer bleed at 2 weeks. Total RNA was extracted from unfractionated whole blood. The specimen sequenced was whole blood. The receptors originated from a human donor in good health. Some clones in this sample may be carry-over from other donors' samples.

As concerns this clonotype: A much larger clonotype is one base distant, so this may be a read error. The V gene is TRBV30, the J gene TRBJ1-1, with TRBD1 as a possible D gene (6 bases). There are 15 residues in the CDR3. Trimming took off 4 bases at V and 1 base at J, with 16 bases between the two ends. Germline loops: CDR1 GTSNPN, CDR2 SVGIG (reference sequence). This CDR3 reads CAWKRPNRENTEAFF. The CDR3 nucleotides are TGTGCCTGGAAACGCCCGAACAGGGAGAACACTGAAGCTTTCTTT.

About this clonotype: This may stem from a read error, because a much larger clone lies one nucleotide away. This chain uses TRBV20-1 with TRBJ1-5; TRBD1 matches at 7 bases. Germline V gene lookup returns CDR1 DFQATT and CDR2 SNEGSKA (reference sequence). V shed 0 bases and J 4 bases; nucleotides not matched to a gene: 6. The CDR3 is made up of 15 amino acids. CDR3 region: CSARDVEQGNQPQHF. DNA of the CDR3: TGCAGTGCTAGAGATGTGGAACAGGGGAATCAGCCCCAGCATTTT.

This clonotype was picked up many times. This chain links TRBV12-3 or TRBV12-4 with TRBJ1-1; TRBD1 aligns across 11 bases. CDR3 length equals 16 residues. J gave up 5 bases and V 6 bases, and 11 bases lay outside the gene matches. DNA for the CDR3: TGTGCCAGCAGCCGGGGACAGGGGGTAGTGAGGACTGAAGCTTTCTTT. Translation: CASSRGQGVVRTEAFF.

This clonotype was observed at least ten times. The chain joins TRBV2 to TRBJ1-6; TRBD1 agrees at 7 bases. CDR3 size: 15 residues. Trimming cost V 0 bases and J 10 bases; bases outside gene matches: 6. Germline CDR1 SNHLY, CDR2 FYNNEI. CDR3 in DNA: TGTGCCAGCAGTGAAGCGCAGGGGGTTCAGTCACCCCTCCACTTT. It encodes CASSEAQGVQSPLHF.

This clonotype was counted at least ten times. V and J are TRBV6-2 or TRBV6-3 and TRBJ2-4, with unresolved D. The CDR3 is 12 amino acids. CDR1 is MNHEY and CDR2 is SVGEGT in the germline V gene. Between the trimmed V and J ends, which lost 4 bases and 3 bases, there was a span of 4 bases. The CDR3 DNA follows: TGTGCCAGCAGTTTCCTCAAAAACATTCAGTACTTC. It yields the protein CASSFLKNIQYF.

This clonotype showed up many times. The chain combines TRBV6-5 with TRBJ1-5; D might be TRBD1 (5 bases). The V end lost 5 bases, the J end lost 3 bases, and 14 bases lay between the germline ends. CDR1 MNHEY and CDR2 SVGAGI come from the germline V gene. CDR3 size: 15 residues. CDR3 in amino acids: CASSALGTDNQPQHF. The CDR3 DNA reads TGTGCCAGCAGTGCGCTGGGGACTGACAATCAGCCCCAGCATTTT.

On this clonotype: Given a much more abundant clone one base away, this may be a read error. The V call is TRBV29-1, the J call TRBJ2-3; perhaps TRBD1 as D (6 bases). The end of the DNA fits TRBJ1-5 better, so the J call may be wrong. CDR1 and CDR2 from the germline V gene are SQVTM and ANQGSEA. The CDR3 loop spans 14 amino acids. The CDR3 region has the DNA TGCAGCTCAATTCGAGGGGGGAGCACAGATACGCAGCATTTT. It codes for CSSIRGGSTDTQHF.

There are many counts of this clonotype. The chain uses TRBV6-2 or TRBV6-3 and TRBJ2-5; no definite D call. The length of the CDR3 is 12 residues. V lost 6 bases and J lost 4, with 9 bases in between. Per germline, CDR1 MNHEY and CDR2 SVGEGT. DNA for the CDR3: TGTGCCAGCAGACGGGCCATAGAGACCCAGTACTTC. As protein: CASRRAIETQYF.

A remark on this clonotype: Given a much more abundant clone one base away, this may be a read error. This sequence joins TRBV7-2 and TRBJ1-5; unclear D gene. V was shortened by 1 base and J by 7 bases, with 8 bases between the two germline ends. Germline V CDR1 and CDR2: SGHTA, FQGNSA. The CDR3 extends over 13 amino acids. The CDR3 region has the DNA TGTGCCAGCAGCTTAGATTTGGGCCAGCCCCAGCATTTT. Translation: CASSLDLGQPQHF. Full variable domain (outside the CDR3, taken from reference TRBV7-2 and TRBJ1-5): GAGVSQSPSNKVTEKGKDVELRCDPISGHTALYWYRQSLGQGLEFLIYFQGNSAPDKSGLPSDRFSAERTGGSVSTLTIQRTQQEDSAVYLCASSLDLGQPQHFGDGTRLSIL.

This clonotype was counted many times. The rearrangement joins TRBV20-1 to TRBJ2-4; the match to TRBD1 covers 9 bases. V lost 1 base and J lost 0; bases outside the gene matches: 10. Germline assignment: CDR1 DFQATT and CDR2 SNEGSKA (reference sequence). The CDR3 consists of 18 residues. CDR3 DNA sequence: TGCAGTGCTAGAGGTGCCGGGACAGGGTACCTAGCCAAAAACATTCAGTACTTC. It is translated as CSARGAGTGYLAKNIQYF.

This rearrangement joins TRBV28 to TRBJ2-3; TRBD2 is a possible D gene (7 bases). Trimming took 8 bases from V and 4 from J, leaving 22 bases between them. CDR3 length: 16 residues. Germline CDR1 and CDR2: MDHEN and SYDVKM. The CDR3 DNA reads as TGTGCCAGCGGCTCGTTGGGGGCGGGAGTTGCAGATACGCAGTATTTT. This sequence encodes CASGSLGAGVADTQYF.

This clonotype was seen repeatedly, ten times or more. The rearrangement uses TRBV5-1 and TRBJ2-1, with D hard to call. V lost 7 bases, J lost 1 base, and 6 bases lay in between. This CDR3 is 12 amino acids long. Germline-derived CDR1 and CDR2 are SGHRS and YFSETQ. In DNA, the CDR3 is TGCGCCAGCCATAGTTCCTACAATGAGCAGTTCTTC. Protein: CASHSSYNEQFF.

This clonotype was detected only a few times. The chain couples TRBV10-3 to TRBJ2-3; 10 bases agree with TRBD1. Unmatched junction bases numbered 7, after V lost 5 bases and J lost 2 bases. This CDR3 region has 16 residues. CDR1 and CDR2 from the germline V gene are ENHRY and SYGVKD. Written as DNA, the CDR3 is TGTGCCATCAGTTCCGGGACAGGGGCGATCACAGATACGCAGTATTTT. It yields the protein CAISSGTGAITDTQYF.

By share, this clonotype counts as medium-sized. This sequence joins TRBV20-1 and TRBJ2-3, with TRBD2 matching 8 bases. Trimming removed 3 bases from V and 0 bases from J; junction bases left unmatched: 8. Germline V gene data show CDR1 as DFQATT and CDR2 as SNEGSKA (reference sequence). The CDR3 has 16 amino acids. This CDR3 reads CSASSAGGRSTDTQYF. The CDR3 region has the DNA TGCAGTGCTAGCTCTGCGGGGGGTCGGAGCACAGATACGCAGTATTTT.

This chain connects TRBV12-3 or TRBV12-4 to TRBJ2-4, with 8 positions matching TRBD1. V trimming: 6 bases; J trimming: 7 bases; junction bases outside the gene matches: 5. The CDR3 length is 13 residues. The CDR3 reads CASSRTGRNIQYF. The DNA of the CDR3 is TGTGCCAGCAGCAGGACAGGGAGGAACATTCAGTACTTC.

This clonotype turned up a few times. The chain employs TRBV9 and TRBJ2-5; D is possibly TRBD2 (6 bases). The CDR3 is 15 amino acids. The germline V gene encodes CDR1 SGDLS and CDR2 YYNGEE. The V gene lost 0 bases and the J gene lost 0 bases, with 9 bases spanning the gap. The CDR3 bases are TGTGCCAGCAGCGTAGGGCTAGCGAACCAAGAGACCCAGTACTTC. Protein product: CASSVGLANQETQYF.

There are many counts of this clonotype. The genes are TRBV5-1 and TRBJ1-2; D unresolved. The CDR3 is 15 residues long. V dropped 0 bases and J dropped 0 bases, with 9 bases sitting between them. Looked up from germline, CDR1 is SGHRS and CDR2 is YFSETQ. The CDR3 sequence is CASSLAIGANYGYTF. In DNA, the CDR3 is TGCGCCAGCAGCTTGGCCATTGGAGCTAACTATGGCTACACCTTC.

Regarding this clonotype: A much larger clone differs by one base, so this may be a read error. The CDR3 reads CASSGYYEQYF. CDR3 in DNA: TGTGCCAGCAGTGGTTACTACGAGCAGTACTTC. The rearrangement links TRBV2 to TRBJ2-7, with D uncertain. The CDR3 totals 11 residues. Trimming shortened V by 4 bases and J by 3 bases, and 4 bases separated the two germline ends. Germline lookup yields CDR1 SNHLY and CDR2 FYNNEI.

The chain has TRBV6-5 and TRBJ1-1; D gene ambiguous. Trimming cost V 5 bases and J 3 bases, with 10 bases left between them. The germline gives CDR1 MNHEY, CDR2 SVGAGI. This CDR3 is built from 13 residues. Here the CDR3 reads CASSEQRHTEAFF. CDR3 nucleotide sequence: TGTGCCAGCAGTGAGCAGAGGCACACTGAAGCTTTCTTT.

This clonotype was detected ten times or more. The rearrangement uses TRBV20-1 and TRBJ2-1; 9 nucleotides agree with TRBD1. This CDR3 spans 15 amino acids. The V gene end was trimmed by 1 base and the J gene end by 7 bases; junction bases not matched to a gene: 8. Germline CDR1 and CDR2: DFQATT and SNEGSKA (reference sequence). The CDR3, as DNA: TGCAGTGCTAGAGCGAGGGACAGGGTCGAAAATGAGCAGTTCTTC. Amino acids: CSARARDRVENEQFF.

This clonotype was counted ten times or more. CDR3 DNA sequence: TGCGCCAGCAGCTTGGTACTGCTAGCGGGGGGCCTAGATACGCAGTATTTT. Translation: CASSLVLLAGGLDTQYF. The V call is TRBV5-1, the J call TRBJ2-3; the match to TRBD2 covers 11 bases. CDR3 length: 17 amino acids. J lost 5 bases, V lost 0 bases, and 8 bases had no gene match. CDR1 and CDR2 (germline): SGHRS, YFSETQ.

This clonotype was detected ten times or more. The CDR3 sequence: CASSYGDGQPQHF. Written as DNA, the CDR3 is TGTGCCAGCAGTTACGGTGACGGTCAGCCCCAGCATTTT. This sequence joins TRBV6-6 and TRBJ1-5; D gene uncertain. This CDR3 spans 13 amino acids. Trimming took 2 bases from V and 6 from J, leaving 8 bases between them. Germline CDR1 MNHNY, CDR2 SVGAGI (reference sequence).

This sequence joins TRBV24-1 and TRBJ1-2; D might be TRBD1 (5 bases). Deletions cut 4 bases from V and 8 bases from J, with 22 bases between. The germline gives CDR1 KGHDR, CDR2 SFDVKD. The CDR3 extends over 16 amino acids. Here the CDR3 DNA reads TGTGCCACCAGTGACCGAAAAACGACAGACACCGGCGGCTACACCTTC. Its translation: CATSDRKTTDTGGYTF.

The CDR3 loop is CASSPTRTGALQETQYF. The CDR3 DNA is TGTGCCAGCAGCCCTACCCGGACAGGGGCGCTCCAAGAGACCCAGTACTTC. This rearrangement joins TRBV7-8 to TRBJ2-5; TRBD1 agrees at 9 bases. Germline V CDR1 and CDR2: SGHVS, FQNEAQ. J lost 1 base, V lost 5 bases, and 11 bases had no gene match. The CDR3 length is 17 residues.

The table lists this clonotype with many counts. This chain joins TRBV10-3 and TRBJ2-7, with D possibly matching TRBD2 (6 bases). The germline V gene encodes CDR1 ENHRY and CDR2 SYGVKD. V was pared by 8 bases and J by 1 base, with 15 bases between. The CDR3 consists of 14 residues. The CDR3 here is CAIRLDLMSYEQYF. The CDR3 DNA reads as TGTGCCATCCGACTAGATTTAATGTCCTACGAGCAGTACTTC.

By share of the sample, this clonotype is medium-sized. The gene calls are TRBV2 and TRBJ1-5, with 7 positions matching TRBD1. The CDR3 runs 15 residues. Germline V gene lookup returns CDR1 SNHLY and CDR2 FYNNEI. With 4 bases clipped from V and 6 bases from J, the junction kept 9 bases outside the gene matches. Here the CDR3 DNA reads TGTGCCAGCAGTGGGACAGGAGCGGGGATTCAGCCCCAGCATTTT. This sequence encodes CASSGTGAGIQPQHF.

The V call is TRBV20-1, the J call TRBJ1-2; 11 bases map to TRBD1. The CDR3 runs to 14 residues. Germline V gene lookup returns CDR1 DFQATT and CDR2 SNEGSKA (reference sequence). J was trimmed by 3 bases and V by 6 bases; bases with no gene match: 6. The CDR3 region has the DNA TGCAGTGCGAGGGGACAGGGGGGCGACTATGGCTACACCTTC. Translating it yields CSARGQGGDYGYTF.

This clonotype has at least ten counts. The chain combines TRBV20-1 with TRBJ2-6; unclear D gene. CDR1 is DFQATT and CDR2 is SNEGSKA in the germline V gene (reference sequence). The CDR3 spans 15 residues. V was pared by 0 bases and J by 2 bases, with 8 bases between. DNA of the CDR3: TGCAGTGCTAGAGATCTAGGTACTGGGGCCAACGTCCTGACTTTC. It translates to CSARDLGTGANVLTF.

This clonotype was observed at least ten times. The chain uses TRBV27 and TRBJ2-7; 7 bases map to TRBD1. CDR3 size: 15 residues. Looked up from germline, CDR1 is MNHEY and CDR2 is SMNVEV (reference sequence). V dropped 1 base and J dropped 1; count of bases not matched to a gene: 4. The CDR3 region has the DNA TGTGCCAGCAGTTTATATCCGGGACAGTCCTACGAGCAGTACTTC. It yields the protein CASSLYPGQSYEQYF.

This clonotype was detected a few times. This rearrangement joins TRBV3-1 to TRBJ1-2; D not resolved. V lost 8 bases and J lost 2, with 9 bases in between. Germline assignment: CDR1 LGHDT and CDR2 YNNKEL (reference sequence). The CDR3 extends over 12 amino acids. The CDR3 DNA follows: TGTGCCAGCTCTGCAGCGAACTATGGCTACACCTTC. Amino acids: CASSAANYGYTF.